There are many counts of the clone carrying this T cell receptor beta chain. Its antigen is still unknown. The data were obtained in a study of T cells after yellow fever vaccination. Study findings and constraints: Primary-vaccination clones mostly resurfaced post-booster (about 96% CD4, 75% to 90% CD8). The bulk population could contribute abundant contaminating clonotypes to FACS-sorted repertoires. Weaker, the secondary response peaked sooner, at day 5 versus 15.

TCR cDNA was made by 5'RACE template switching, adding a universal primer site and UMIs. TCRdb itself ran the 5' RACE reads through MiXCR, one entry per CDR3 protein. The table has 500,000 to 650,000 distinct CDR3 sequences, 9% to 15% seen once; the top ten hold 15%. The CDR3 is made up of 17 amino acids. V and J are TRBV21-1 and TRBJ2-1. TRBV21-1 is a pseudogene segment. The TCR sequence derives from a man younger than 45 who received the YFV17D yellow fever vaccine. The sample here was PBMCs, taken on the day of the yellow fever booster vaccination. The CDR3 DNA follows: TGTGCCAGCAGCAAAGTAATCCAGGTTGCTGCTTACAATGAGCAGTTCTTC. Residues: CASSKVIQVAAYNEQFF.